These T cell receptor beta chains were read from a single sample in a study of blood T cell repertoires in COVID-19. The protocol was immunoSEQ multiplex PCR, while the TCRdb copy is restricted to in-frame clones and leaves out a portion. The table shows hundreds of thousands of clones, with 85% to 90% occurring only once. Sample: PBMCs or T cells enriched from blood (not recorded which). These receptors were collected from a woman aged 30 to 39 who had recovered from COVID-19. Each CDR3 is given with its conserved first and last residue. Each record gives: CDR3 DNA, CDR3 protein, V gene, D gene, J gene, clone size. A D gene is named only where the DNA matches it firmly. The size of a clone is reported for some rows only, either as once, few or many, or as a class for expanded clones.

CDR3nt: TGCGCCAGCAGCGCCCGGACAGGCAATAGCAATCAGCCCCAGCATTTT; CDR3aa: CASSARTGNSNQPQHF; v_gene: TRBV4-1; d_gene: TRBD1; j_gene: TRBJ1-5; abundance: .
CDR3nt: TGTGCCAGCAGCCGGTGGAGGGATAATTCACCCCTCCACTTT; CDR3aa: CASSRWRDNSPLHF; v_gene: TRBV5-6; d_gene: .; j_gene: TRBJ1-6; abundance: .
CDR3nt: TGTGCCAGCAGCCAAGGGGGAGGGGGAGGAAAACTGTTTTTT; CDR3aa: CASSQGGGGGKLFF; v_gene: TRBV3-1/TRBV3-2; d_gene: .; j_gene: TRBJ1-4; abundance: few
CDR3nt: TGTGCCAGCAGCTTAGGAGGGGAGGTAGATCAGCCCCAGCATTTT; CDR3aa: CASSLGGEVDQPQHF; v_gene: TRBV7-9; d_gene: .; j_gene: TRBJ1-5; abundance: .
CDR3nt: TGCGCCAGCAGCTCTCAGGGCCAGGGGTACACTGAAGCTTTCTTT; CDR3aa: CASSSQGQGYTEAFF; v_gene: TRBV5-1; d_gene: .; j_gene: TRBJ1-1; abundance: .
CDR3nt: TGTGCCAGCAGTTACATCGTAAACACTGAAGCTTTCTTT; CDR3aa: CASSYIVNTEAFF; v_gene: TRBV28; d_gene: .; j_gene: TRBJ1-1; abundance: .
CDR3nt: TGCGCCAGCAGCCACGGGGACAGGGATTACTATGGCTACACCTTC; CDR3aa: CASSHGDRDYYGYTF; v_gene: TRBV4-1; d_gene: TRBD1; j_gene: TRBJ1-2; abundance: once
CDR3nt: TGTGCCAGCAGTTTAGCTGGAAGCAGGGTGAACACTGAAGCTTTCTTT; CDR3aa: CASSLAGSRVNTEAFF; v_gene: TRBV28; d_gene: .; j_gene: TRBJ1-1; abundance: .
CDR3nt: TGTGCCAGCAGTTTAACAGCAATAAACACTGAAGCTTTCTTT; CDR3aa: CASSLTAINTEAFF; v_gene: TRBV28; d_gene: .; j_gene: TRBJ1-1; abundance: .
CDR3nt: TGTGCCAGCAGTTACTCCGGGACTAGCGTTTTTTTT; CDR3aa: CASSYSGTSVFF; v_gene: TRBV6-5; d_gene: TRBD2; j_gene: TRBJ2-3; abundance: .
CDR3nt: TGTGCCAGCACCAACAATCCGGGACAGGGTTTTAGTGAGCAGTTCTTC; CDR3aa: CASTNNPGQGFSEQFF; v_gene: TRBV7-8; d_gene: TRBD1; j_gene: TRBJ2-1; abundance: once
CDR3nt: TGCAGCGTACGGACAGGCCGAGGCACTGAAGCTTTCTTT; CDR3aa: CSVRTGRGTEAFF; v_gene: TRBV29-1; d_gene: TRBD1; j_gene: TRBJ1-1; abundance: .
CDR3nt: TGTGCCAGCAGCTTTCGCCGGGACAGGTCCCACGAGCAGTACTTC; CDR3aa: CASSFRRDRSHEQYF; v_gene: TRBV7-8; d_gene: TRBD1; j_gene: TRBJ2-7; abundance: .
CDR3nt: TGTGCCAGCAGCTTCGCGGGGACAGGGGGCGCCGGGGAGCTGTTTTTT; CDR3aa: CASSFAGTGGAGELFF; v_gene: TRBV7-2; d_gene: TRBD1; j_gene: TRBJ2-2; abundance: .
CDR3nt: TGTGCCAGCAGCCCGGGGACAGGGGTCCTACCGAACACTGAAGCTTTCTTT; CDR3aa: CASSPGTGVLPNTEAFF; v_gene: TRBV11-2; d_gene: TRBD1; j_gene: TRBJ1-1; abundance: .
CDR3nt: TGTGCCAGCAGCCTAGCGACAGGGAGCACAGATACGCAGTATTTT; CDR3aa: CASSLATGSTDTQYF; v_gene: TRBV5-5; d_gene: .; j_gene: TRBJ2-3; abundance: .
CDR3nt: TGTGCCAGCAGTCCCGCTTGGACTAGCGGGGGGGTCCGGACAAACACCGGGGAGCTGTTTTTT; CDR3aa: CASSPAWTSGGVRTNTGELFF; v_gene: TRBV28; d_gene: TRBD2; j_gene: TRBJ2-2; abundance: .
CDR3nt: TGTGCCAGTAGTATAGGGCAGGGAGGTTATCAGCCCCAGCATTTT; CDR3aa: CASSIGQGGYQPQHF; v_gene: TRBV19; d_gene: .; j_gene: TRBJ1-5; abundance: .
CDR3nt: TGTGCCAGCAGTTTATGGCGGCATGTCGCTGAAGCTTTCTTT; CDR3aa: CASSLWRHVAEAFF; v_gene: TRBV28; d_gene: .; j_gene: TRBJ1-1; abundance: .
CDR3nt: TGTGCCAGCAGCTTAGCCCCAGGGGCCACAGATACGCAGTATTTT; CDR3aa: CASSLAPGATDTQYF; v_gene: TRBV7-3; d_gene: .; j_gene: TRBJ2-3; abundance: .
CDR3nt: TGTGCCAGCAGTGATACAGGGATAGGGAGCAATCAGCCCCAGCATTTT; CDR3aa: CASSDTGIGSNQPQHF; v_gene: TRBV25-1; d_gene: .; j_gene: TRBJ1-5; abundance: few
CDR3nt: TGTGCCAGCAGCTCTCCGGGACAGGGAGTTGGGCAGTACTTC; CDR3aa: CASSSPGQGVGQYF; v_gene: TRBV7-2; d_gene: TRBD1; j_gene: TRBJ2-7; abundance: .
CDR3nt: TGTGCCAGCAGTGAAGCGTGGGACAGGGGGCGTGTGGGTGAGCAGTTCTTC; CDR3aa: CASSEAWDRGRVGEQFF; v_gene: TRBV6-1; d_gene: TRBD1; j_gene: TRBJ2-1; abundance: .
CDR3nt: TGTGCCAGCTCACCTGACAGGGCGGATCAGCCCCAGCATTTT; CDR3aa: CASSPDRADQPQHF; v_gene: TRBV18; d_gene: TRBD1; j_gene: TRBJ1-5; abundance: few